This T cell receptor (beta chain) was identified in a study of cytomegalovirus exposure and HLA in healthy donors. Study-wide results and limits: Researchers counted around 170 TCR beta chains as cytomegalovirus-associated.

While the first cohort had 650 to 850 subjects, the donors belonged to the separate validation cohort of about 110 subjects. The method was immunoSEQ multiplex PCR; TCRdb's version includes in-frame clones alone and lacks a portion of them. The table lists 71,000 or so clones, approximately 95% of them singletons. About this clone: Its antigen is undetermined.

CDR1 and CDR2 from the germline V gene are SGHRS and YFSETQ. The V gene end was trimmed by 0 bases and the J gene end by 6 bases; junction bases not matched to a gene: 12. The CDR3 covers 16 residues. The chain is built from TRBV5-1 and TRBJ2-7; 7 nucleotides line up with TRBD1. Input material: PBMCs. The TCR was taken from a woman younger than 30 in good health and CMV-seronegative. The CDR3 nucleotides are TGCGCCAGCAGCTTGGGGTTAGACAGGGCGGTGTTCGAGCAGTACTTC. It yields the protein CASSLGLDRAVFEQYF.